Listed below are T cell receptor beta chains from one sample, sequenced in a study of naive and memory T cell subsets. TCRdb processed the UMI-ligation and nested PCR reads anew with MiXCR; each CDR3 protein has one entry. The sample comprises 85,000 to 130,000 distinct CDR3 sequences, roughly 15% of which are singletons, and around 3% rests with the top ten. The sample consisted of naive CD8+ T cells from blood. The source is a human donor in good health. Both conserved end residues are part of each CDR3. D genes are given only for firm matches. Some rows have no size entry. The others give once, few or many, or a class for an expanded clone.

-,TRBV6-6,few,TRBJ1-1,TGTGCCAGCAAAACCTACAGGGAGGCCGACACTGAAGCTTTCTTT,CASKTYREADTEAFF
-,TRBV5-6,-,TRBJ2-3,TGTGCCAGCAGTTTGCAGTACCCGCGCACAGATACGCAGTATTTT,CASSLQYPRTDTQYF
-,TRBV28,few,TRBJ1-1,TGTGCCAGCAGCCCCCCCTGGGCGAACACTGAAGCTTTCTTT,CASSPPWANTEAFF
-,TRBV20-1,few,TRBJ1-1,TGCAGTGCTATGGTTGTCGGTGAAGCTTTCTTT,CSAMVVGEAFF
-,TRBV6-2/TRBV6-3,few,TRBJ2-1,TGTGCCAGCAGTTACTCAACAGCTGGCTACAATGAGCAGTTCTTC,CASSYSTAGYNEQFF
TRBD2,TRBV2,few,TRBJ2-3,TGTGCCAGCGCTAGACTAGCGGCTAGCACAGATACGCAGTATTTT,CASARLAASTDTQYF
TRBD2,TRBV20-1,few,TRBJ2-7,TGCAGTGCTAGAGTGGGACTAGCGGTCTACGAGCAGTACTTC,CSARVGLAVYEQYF
-,TRBV6-9,-,TRBJ1-2,TGTGCCAGCAGCCCAGGACACCCGGATGGCTACACCTTC,CASSPGHPDGYTF
-,TRBV7-9,many,TRBJ2-3,TGTGCCAGCAGCTTCGGGACCTCCACAGATACGCAGTATTTT,CASSFGTSTDTQYF
-,TRBV27,few,TRBJ2-3,TGTGCCAGCAGCGACCGTGGAGATACGCAGTATTTT,CASSDRGDTQYF
-,TRBV12-3/TRBV12-4,-,TRBJ2-7,TGTGCCAGCAGTTTTGAGCTGGTGGGGCAGTACTTC,CASSFELVGQYF
-,TRBV3-1,-,TRBJ2-7,TGTGCCAGCAGCCAATGGGACTCCCCCGAAGAATACGAGCAGTACTTC,CASSQWDSPEEYEQYF
-,TRBV20-1,-,TRBJ2-1,TGCAGTGCAAACCCTCCCAACCCCACCACCTACAATGAGCAGTTCTTC,CSANPPNPTTYNEQFF
TRBD1,TRBV9,-,TRBJ2-6,TGTGCCAGCAGCGTAGGGGACAGCTCTGGGGCCAACGTCCTGACTTTC,CASSVGDSSGANVLTF
-,TRBV5-4,-,TRBJ2-7,TGTGCCAGCAGCTTGCTAACGTACGAGCAGTACTTC,CASSLLTYEQYF
-,TRBV4-1,-,TRBJ2-4,TGCGCCAGCAGCCAAGCTCCGGGACGGACAAACATTCAGTACTTC,CASSQAPGRTNIQYF
-,TRBV7-9,few,TRBJ2-1,TGTGCCAGCAGCCCTGGGATATACAATGAGCAGTTCTTC,CASSPGIYNEQFF
-,TRBV11-2,-,TRBJ2-7,TGTGCCAGCAGCTTAGCTATCAGGATTTCCGAGCAGTACTTC,CASSLAIRISEQYF
-,TRBV7-9,-,TRBJ2-3,TGTGCCAGCAGCCCCAAAGGCACAGATACGCAGTATTTT,CASSPKGTDTQYF
TRBD1,TRBV30,few,TRBJ1-4,TGTGCCTGGAGCCCAGGGGGTAATGAAAAACTGTTTTTT,CAWSPGGNEKLFF
-,TRBV13,-,TRBJ2-1,TGTGCCAGCAGCATCGGACGTAGGTATTTCAGCTCCTACAATGAGCAGTTCTTC,CASSIGRRYFSSYNEQFF
TRBD2,TRBV2,-,TRBJ2-2,TGTGCCAGCGAACCGGGACTAGCGGTTGGGCCAACTGGGGAGCTGTTTTTT,CASEPGLAVGPTGELFF
TRBD1,TRBV29-1,-,TRBJ2-7,TGCAGCGTTCTAGGGGGCGCGGAATGGGAGCAGTACTTC,CSVLGGAEWEQYF
-,TRBV29-1,-,TRBJ2-1,TGCAGCGTTGAGTATTACTCCTACAATGAGCAGTTCTTC,CSVEYYSYNEQFF
TRBD2,TRBV29-1,-,TRBJ2-7,TGCAGCGTTGAAGATAGGTCGGGAGGGCCCCGAACCTACGAGCAGTACTTC,CSVEDRSGGPRTYEQYF
TRBD2,TRBV5-1,few,TRBJ2-1,TGCGCCAGCAGCTGGATACTAGCGTACGAGAATGAGCAGTTCTTC,CASSWILAYENEQFF
TRBD1,TRBV11-2,-,TRBJ1-1,TGTGCCAGCAGCTCATACCTGACAGGGGAACCTGAAGCTTTCTTT,CASSSYLTGEPEAFF
TRBD2,TRBV3-1,many,TRBJ2-5,TGTGCCAGCAGCCAAGTTCGACCTAGCGGGGAAGAGACCCAGTACTTC,CASSQVRPSGEETQYF
-,TRBV6-1,many,TRBJ1-4,TGTGCCAGCAGTGAAGCAACAACAACTAATGAAAAACTGTTTTTT,CASSEATTTNEKLFF
TRBD1,TRBV10-3,few,TRBJ2-7,TGTGCCATCAGTGTTGGGACAGGGTTGACCTACGAGCAGTACTTC,CAISVGTGLTYEQYF
-,TRBV20-1,-,TRBJ2-7,TGCAGTGCCAGCCCCAATCGCAGGGACATCTACTACGAGCAGTACTTC,CSASPNRRDIYYEQYF
-,TRBV9,-,TRBJ2-1,TGTGCCAGCAGCGTAGCGGGAGCCCGGGATGAGCAGTTCTTC,CASSVAGARDEQFF
TRBD1,TRBV5-8,few,TRBJ2-1,TGTGCCAGCAGCCCTGGGACAGGGGTACGCGATGAGCAGTTCTTC,CASSPGTGVRDEQFF
TRBD2,TRBV7-8,many,TRBJ2-1,TGTGCCAGCAGCTCAGGGACTAGCGCTACCTACAATGAGCAGTTCTTC,CASSSGTSATYNEQFF
-,TRBV30,many,TRBJ1-6,TGTGCCTGGAGTGTAGGGGCAGCCAGCTCCTATAATTCACCCCTCCACTTT,CAWSVGAASSYNSPLHF
-,TRBV7-9,-,TRBJ1-2,TGTGCCAGCAGCTCAACAAGCCCTGGAGATGCGGGGAACTATGGCTACACCTTC,CASSSTSPGDAGNYGYTF
TRBD1,TRBV4-3,many,TRBJ2-1,TGCGCCAGCAGCCAAACCCGGACAGGGACGAATGAGCAGTTCTTC,CASSQTRTGTNEQFF